A selection of T cell receptor beta chains follows, all from one sample in a study of blood T cell repertoires in COVID-19. Assay: immunoSEQ multiplex PCR; the TCRdb copy retains only in-frame clones and omits some. The sample has 170,000 or so clones, roughly 89% seen once. Sequenced input: peripheral blood. These receptors were obtained from a woman aged 18-35 years who had recovered from COVID-19. Each CDR3 is given with its conserved first and last residue. A D gene is named only where the DNA matches it firmly. Part of the rows lack a size; the others show once, few, many or a class for expanded clones.

v_call,d_call,j_call,clone_size,cdr3_nt,cdr3_aa
TRBV6-5,.,TRBJ1-1,.,TGTGCCAGCAGTTACTCGACGGGGGGGACTGAAGCTTTCTTT,CASSYSTGGTEAFF
TRBV7-9,.,TRBJ2-7,.,TGTGCCAGCAGCTTCGACAACTCCTACGAGCAGTACTTC,CASSFDNSYEQYF
TRBV7-9,.,TRBJ2-3,few,TGTGCCAGCAGCCTTCTTCTCACAGATACGCAGTATTTT,CASSLLLTDTQYF
TRBV2,TRBD2,TRBJ2-2,.,TGTGCCAGCAGTGACCCCCGGGAGGGCCCAAGGTTGACCGGGGAGCTGTTTTTT,CASSDPREGPRLTGELFF
TRBV7-2,.,TRBJ1-1,.,TGTGCCAGCAATCCGGGATTCAGGGCTTTCTTT,CASNPGFRAFF
TRBV14,TRBD2,TRBJ2-5,few,TGTGCCAGCAGCCCCGGACTAGCGAGTTCTCAAGAGACCCAGTACTTC,CASSPGLASSQETQYF
TRBV11-2,TRBD1,TRBJ2-7,few,TGTGCCAGCAGCCCCGGGCGGGGACAGGGGGCTTGGGAGCAGTACTTC,CASSPGRGQGAWEQYF
TRBV5-6,.,TRBJ1-1,.,TGTGCCAGCAGCTTAACAAAGAACACTGAAGCTTTCTTT,CASSLTKNTEAFF
TRBV11-3,TRBD1,TRBJ2-1,few,TGTGCCAGCAGCTTAGGACCTGGACAGGGCGACAACAATGAGCAGTTCTTC,CASSLGPGQGDNNEQFF
TRBV2,TRBD2,TRBJ2-2,.,TGTGCCAGCAGTGAATGGGGGGGAATCAGCGGGGAGCTGTTTTTT,CASSEWGGISGELFF
TRBV5-5,.,TRBJ2-2,once,TGTGCCAGCAGCTTGAGCGTGGCGAACACCGGGGAGCTGTTTTTT,CASSLSVANTGELFF
TRBV29-1,.,TRBJ2-7,.,TGCAGCGTTTCCACACGCGGACAACCGGGACTCCCTACCTCACAGCAGTACTTC,CSVSTRGQPGLPTSQQYF
TRBV7-2,TRBD2,TRBJ2-5,once,TGTGCCAGCAGCTTAGGGGCTAGCGGGATGGGTGAGACCCAGTACTTC,CASSLGASGMGETQYF
TRBV27,.,TRBJ2-1,.,TGTGCCAGCAGTCCGGACACCTACAATGAGCAGTTCTTC,CASSPDTYNEQFF
TRBV4-2,.,TRBJ1-2,.,TGTGCCAGCAGCCAAGATTCGCAGACTGTTAACTATGGCTACACCTTC,CASSQDSQTVNYGYTF
TRBV27,TRBD1,TRBJ1-1,.,TGTGCCAGCAGTTCCGGGACAGGGGCCACTGAAGCTTTCTTT,CASSSGTGATEAFF
TRBV7-9,TRBD2,TRBJ2-5,.,TGTGCCAGCAACCTAGCGGGAGAGGAGACCCAGTACTTC,CASNLAGEETQYF
TRBV7-9,.,TRBJ1-4,.,TGTGCCAGCAGCCCGGACTGGGTGGGGGAAAAACTGTTTTTT,CASSPDWVGEKLFF